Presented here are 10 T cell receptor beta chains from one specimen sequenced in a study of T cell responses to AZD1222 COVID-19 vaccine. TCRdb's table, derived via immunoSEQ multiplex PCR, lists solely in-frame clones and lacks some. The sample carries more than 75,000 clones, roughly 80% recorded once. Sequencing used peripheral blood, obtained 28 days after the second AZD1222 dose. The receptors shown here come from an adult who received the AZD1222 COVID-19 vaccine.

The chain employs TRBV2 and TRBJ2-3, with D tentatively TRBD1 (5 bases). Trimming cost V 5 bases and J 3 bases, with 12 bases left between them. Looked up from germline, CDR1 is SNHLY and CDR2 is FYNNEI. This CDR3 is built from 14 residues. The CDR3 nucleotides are TGTGCCAGCAGTCTGACAGAAAGGACAGATACGCAGTATTTT. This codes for CASSLTERTDTQYF.

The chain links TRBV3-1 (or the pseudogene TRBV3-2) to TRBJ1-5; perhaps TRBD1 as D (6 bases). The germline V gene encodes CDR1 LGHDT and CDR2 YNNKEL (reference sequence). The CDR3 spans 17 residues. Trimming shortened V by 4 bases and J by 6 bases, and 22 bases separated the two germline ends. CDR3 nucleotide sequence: TGTGCCAGCAGCCGATCGGACCTGGACAGCAAGATTCAGCCCCAGCATTTT. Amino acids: CASSRSDLDSKIQPQHF.

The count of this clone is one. CDR3 bases: TGTGCCAGCAGTTTTTCCGGACGGATCTCCTACGAGCAGTACTTC. Translated, it gives CASSFSGRISYEQYF. This chain joins TRBV27 and TRBJ2-7; unclear D gene. Germline CDR1 is MNHEY and CDR2 is SMNVEV (reference sequence). Trimming removed 3 bases from V and 0 bases from J, with 12 bases in between. The CDR3 sequence is 15 residues long.

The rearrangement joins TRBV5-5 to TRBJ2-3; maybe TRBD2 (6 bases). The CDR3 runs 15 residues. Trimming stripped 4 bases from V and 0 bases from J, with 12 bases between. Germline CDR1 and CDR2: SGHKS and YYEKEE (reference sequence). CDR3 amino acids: CASSQDGGSTDTQYF. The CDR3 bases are TGTGCCAGCAGCCAGGACGGGGGTAGCACAGATACGCAGTATTTT.

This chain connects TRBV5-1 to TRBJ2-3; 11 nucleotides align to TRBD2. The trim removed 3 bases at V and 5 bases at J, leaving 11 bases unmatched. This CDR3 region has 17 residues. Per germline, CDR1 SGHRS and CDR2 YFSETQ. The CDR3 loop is CASSSLLSGRVGDTQYF. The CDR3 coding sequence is TGCGCCAGCAGCTCCTTACTTAGCGGGAGGGTAGGAGATACGCAGTATTTT. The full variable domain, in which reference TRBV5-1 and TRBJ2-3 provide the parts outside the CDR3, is KAGVTQTPRYLIKTRGQQVTLSCSPISGHRSVSWYQQTPGQGLQFLFEYFSETQRNKGNFPGRFSGRQFSNSRSEMNVSTLELGDSALYLCASSSLLSGRVGDTQYFGPGTRLTVL.

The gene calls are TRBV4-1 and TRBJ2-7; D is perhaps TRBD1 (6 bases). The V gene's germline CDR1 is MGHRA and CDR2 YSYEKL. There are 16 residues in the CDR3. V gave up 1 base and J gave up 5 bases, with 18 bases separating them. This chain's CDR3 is CASSQARQGISHEQYF. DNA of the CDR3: TGCGCCAGCAGCCAAGCACGGCAGGGGATCAGTCACGAGCAGTACTTC.

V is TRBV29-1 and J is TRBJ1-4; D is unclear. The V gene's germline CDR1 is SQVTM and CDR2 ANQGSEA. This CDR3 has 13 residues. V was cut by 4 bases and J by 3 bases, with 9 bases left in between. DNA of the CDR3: TGCAGCGTTGGCGGCGGAGCTAATGAAAAACTGTTTTTT. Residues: CSVGGGANEKLFF.

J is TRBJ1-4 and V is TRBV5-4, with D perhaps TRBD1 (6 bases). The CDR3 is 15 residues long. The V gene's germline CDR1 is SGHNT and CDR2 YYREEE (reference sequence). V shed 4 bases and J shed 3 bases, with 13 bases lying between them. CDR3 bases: TGTGCCAGCAGCCCCGGGGGGGGGCCTAATGAAAAACTGTTTTTT. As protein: CASSPGGGPNEKLFF.

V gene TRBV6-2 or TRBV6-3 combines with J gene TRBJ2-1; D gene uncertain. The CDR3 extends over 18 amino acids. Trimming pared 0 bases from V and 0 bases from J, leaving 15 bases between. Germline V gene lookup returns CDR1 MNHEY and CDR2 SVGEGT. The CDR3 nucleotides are TGTGCCAGCAGTTACTCGAGGAAGGCCCACCTCTCCTACAATGAGCAGTTCTTC. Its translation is CASSYSRKAHLSYNEQFF.

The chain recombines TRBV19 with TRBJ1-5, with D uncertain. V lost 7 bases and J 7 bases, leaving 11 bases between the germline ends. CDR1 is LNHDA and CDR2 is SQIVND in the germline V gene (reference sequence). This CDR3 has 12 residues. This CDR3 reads CASTGPAQPQHF. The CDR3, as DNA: TGTGCCAGTACCGGACCTGCCCAGCCCCAGCATTTT.